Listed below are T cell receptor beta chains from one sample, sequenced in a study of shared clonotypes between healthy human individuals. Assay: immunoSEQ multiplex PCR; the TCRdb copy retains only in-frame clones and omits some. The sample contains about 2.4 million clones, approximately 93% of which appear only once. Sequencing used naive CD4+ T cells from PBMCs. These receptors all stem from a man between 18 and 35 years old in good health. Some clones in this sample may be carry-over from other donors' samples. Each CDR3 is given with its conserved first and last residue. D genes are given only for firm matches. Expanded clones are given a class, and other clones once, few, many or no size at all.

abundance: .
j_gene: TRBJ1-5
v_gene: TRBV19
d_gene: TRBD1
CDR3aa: CASRDRGNQPQHF
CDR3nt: TGTGCCAGCCGGGACAGGGGCAATCAGCCCCAGCATTTT

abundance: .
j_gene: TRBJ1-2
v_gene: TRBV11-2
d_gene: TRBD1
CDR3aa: CASSLTTGGGYTF
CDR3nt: TGTGCCAGCAGCTTAACGACAGGGGGAGGCTACACCTTC

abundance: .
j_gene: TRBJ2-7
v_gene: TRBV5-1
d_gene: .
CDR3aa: CASRGGATYEQYF
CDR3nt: TGCGCCAGCAGGGGGGGGGCGACCTACGAGCAGTACTTC

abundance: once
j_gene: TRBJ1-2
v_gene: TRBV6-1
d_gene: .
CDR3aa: CASSEALRTGSNYGYTF
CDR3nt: TGTGCCAGCAGTGAAGCGCTTCGAACAGGGTCTAACTATGGCTACACCTTC

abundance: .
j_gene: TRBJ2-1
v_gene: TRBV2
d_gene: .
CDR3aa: CASFVYNEQFF
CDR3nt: TGTGCCAGCTTTGTCTACAATGAGCAGTTCTTC

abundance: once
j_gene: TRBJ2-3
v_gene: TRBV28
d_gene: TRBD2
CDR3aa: CASSPGGAPSTDTQYF
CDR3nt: TGTGCCAGCAGTCCGGGGGGGGCCCCTAGCACAGATACGCAGTATTTT

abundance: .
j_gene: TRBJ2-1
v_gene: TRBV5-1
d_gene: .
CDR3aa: CASSFLGANEQFF
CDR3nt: TGCGCCAGCAGCTTCTTGGGGGCAAACGAGCAGTTCTTC

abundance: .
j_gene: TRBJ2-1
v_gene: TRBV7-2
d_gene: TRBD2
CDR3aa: CASSLAPLTSGRDNEQFF
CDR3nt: TGTGCCAGCAGCTTAGCGCCCCTGACTAGCGGGAGGGACAATGAGCAGTTCTTC

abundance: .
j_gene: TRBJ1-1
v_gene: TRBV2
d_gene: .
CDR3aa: CASSYRTMNTEAFF
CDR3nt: TGTGCCAGCAGCTACAGAACCATGAACACTGAAGCTTTCTTT

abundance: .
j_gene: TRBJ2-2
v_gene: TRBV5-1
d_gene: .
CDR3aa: CASSVGQSAGELFF
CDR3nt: TGCGCCAGCAGCGTGGGACAAAGCGCCGGGGAGCTGTTTTTT

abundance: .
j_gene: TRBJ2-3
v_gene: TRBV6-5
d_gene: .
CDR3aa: CASSYKGGDTQYF
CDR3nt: TGTGCCAGCAGTTATAAGGGGGGAGATACGCAGTATTTT

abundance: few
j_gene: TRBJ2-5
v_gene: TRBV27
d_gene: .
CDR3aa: CASATRETQYF
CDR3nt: TGTGCCAGCGCAACTAGGGAGACCCAGTACTTC

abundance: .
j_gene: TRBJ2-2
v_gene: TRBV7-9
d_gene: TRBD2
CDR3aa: CASSRRLAGQTGELFF
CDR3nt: TGTGCCAGCAGCCGCCGACTAGCGGGGCAGACCGGGGAGCTGTTTTTT

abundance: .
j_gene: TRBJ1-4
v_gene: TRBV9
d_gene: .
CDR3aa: CASSVGDLANEKLFF
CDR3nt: TGTGCCAGCAGCGTAGGGGACCTAGCTAATGAAAAACTGTTTTTT

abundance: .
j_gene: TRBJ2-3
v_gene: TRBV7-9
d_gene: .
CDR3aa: CASSLGPGYLTDTQYF
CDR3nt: TGTGCCAGCAGCTTAGGCCCAGGATACCTCACAGATACGCAGTATTTT

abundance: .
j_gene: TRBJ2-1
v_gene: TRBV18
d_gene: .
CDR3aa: CASSSVGGSYNEQFF
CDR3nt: TGTGCCAGCTCATCTGTGGGGGGCTCCTACAATGAGCAGTTCTTC

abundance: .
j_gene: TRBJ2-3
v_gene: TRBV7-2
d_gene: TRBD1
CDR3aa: CASSTRQGAAPDTQYF
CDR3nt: TGTGCCAGCAGCACTCGACAGGGGGCGGCCCCAGATACGCAGTATTTT

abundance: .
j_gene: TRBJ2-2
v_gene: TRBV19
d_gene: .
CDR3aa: CASSILGRSQNTGELFF
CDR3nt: TGTGCCAGTAGTATCCTTGGCAGGTCCCAGAACACCGGGGAGCTGTTTTTT

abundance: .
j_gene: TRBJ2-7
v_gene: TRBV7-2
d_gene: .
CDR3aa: CASSSLHEQYF
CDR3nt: TGTGCCAGCAGCAGCCTCCACGAGCAGTACTTC

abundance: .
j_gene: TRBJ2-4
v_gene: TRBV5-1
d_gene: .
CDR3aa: CASSQVGRDKNIQYF
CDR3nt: TGCGCCAGCAGCCAGGTGGGCAGGGACAAAAACATTCAGTACTTC

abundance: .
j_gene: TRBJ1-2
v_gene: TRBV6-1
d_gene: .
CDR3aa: CASSASSNYGYTF
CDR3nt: TGTGCCAGCAGTGCCAGTTCTAACTATGGCTACACCTTC

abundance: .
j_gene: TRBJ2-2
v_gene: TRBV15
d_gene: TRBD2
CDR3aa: CATSRESSGTTGELFF
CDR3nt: TGTGCCACCAGCAGAGAGTCTAGCGGGACCACCGGGGAGCTGTTTTTT

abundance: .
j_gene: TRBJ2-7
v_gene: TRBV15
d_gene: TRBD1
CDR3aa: CATSRDGTAYEQYF
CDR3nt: TGTGCCACCAGCAGAGATGGGACAGCCTACGAGCAGTACTTC

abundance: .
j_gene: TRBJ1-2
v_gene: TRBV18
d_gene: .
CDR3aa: CASLQGIDYGYTF
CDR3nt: TGTGCCAGCTTACAGGGTATCGACTATGGCTACACCTTC

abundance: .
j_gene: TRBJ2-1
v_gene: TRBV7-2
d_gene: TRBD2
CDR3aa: CASSLSSGGLYNEQFF
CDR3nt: TGTGCCAGCAGCTTGTCTAGCGGGGGCCTCTACAATGAGCAGTTCTTC

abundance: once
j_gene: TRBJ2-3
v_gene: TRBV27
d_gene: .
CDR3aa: CASSLNVLASSTDTQYF
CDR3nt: TGTGCCAGCAGTTTAAATGTCCTAGCCTCGAGCACAGATACGCAGTATTTT

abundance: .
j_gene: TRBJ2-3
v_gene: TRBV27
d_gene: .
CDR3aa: CASSSPPSSVRADTQYF
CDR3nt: TGTGCCAGCAGTTCTCCCCCCTCTAGTGTGAGGGCAGATACGCAGTATTTT

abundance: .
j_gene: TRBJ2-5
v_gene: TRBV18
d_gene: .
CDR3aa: CASSPQAQETQYF
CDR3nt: TGTGCCAGCTCACCACAGGCCCAAGAGACCCAGTACTTC

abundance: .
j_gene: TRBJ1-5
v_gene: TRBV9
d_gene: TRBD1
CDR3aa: CASSRGDSGNQPQHF
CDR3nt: TGTGCCAGCAGCCGAGGGGACAGTGGCAATCAGCCCCAGCATTTT

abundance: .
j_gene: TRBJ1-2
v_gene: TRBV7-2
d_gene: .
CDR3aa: CASSLAMGQAGYGYTF
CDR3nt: TGTGCCAGCAGCTTAGCGATGGGGCAGGCCGGCTATGGCTACACCTTC

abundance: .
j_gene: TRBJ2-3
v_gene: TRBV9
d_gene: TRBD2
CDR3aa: CASSVGTSGFADTQYF
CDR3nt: TGTGCCAGCAGCGTGGGGACTAGCGGTTTTGCAGATACGCAGTATTTT

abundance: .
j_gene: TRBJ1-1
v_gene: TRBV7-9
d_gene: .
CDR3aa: CATAPRQMNTEAFF
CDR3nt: TGTGCCACAGCCCCCCGACAGATGAACACTGAAGCTTTCTTT

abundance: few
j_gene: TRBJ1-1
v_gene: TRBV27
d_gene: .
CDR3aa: CASSSQGNTEAFF
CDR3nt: TGTGCCAGCAGTTCACAGGGGAACACTGAAGCTTTCTTT

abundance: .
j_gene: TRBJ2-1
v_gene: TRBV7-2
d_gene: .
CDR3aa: CASSLEGGGSEQFF
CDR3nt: TGTGCCAGCAGCTTAGAGGGGGGAGGGTCCGAGCAGTTCTTC

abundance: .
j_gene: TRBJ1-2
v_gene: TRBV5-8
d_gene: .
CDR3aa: CASREWPNYGYTF
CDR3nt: TGTGCCAGCAGAGAATGGCCTAACTATGGCTACACCTTC

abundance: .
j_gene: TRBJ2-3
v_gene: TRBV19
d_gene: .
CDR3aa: CASSIRGRDTQYF
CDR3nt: TGTGCCAGTAGTATCCGAGGGCGAGATACGCAGTATTTT

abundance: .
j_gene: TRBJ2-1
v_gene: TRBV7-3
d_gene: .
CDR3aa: CASSLEGQTSNEQFF
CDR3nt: TGTGCCAGCAGCTTAGAGGGACAGACTAGCAATGAGCAGTTCTTC

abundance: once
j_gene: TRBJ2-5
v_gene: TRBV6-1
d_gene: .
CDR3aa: CASSDTATQYF
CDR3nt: TGTGCCAGCAGTGATACGGCGACCCAGTACTTC

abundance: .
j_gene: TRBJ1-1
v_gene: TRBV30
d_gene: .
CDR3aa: CAWRVQGGTEAFF
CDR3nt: TGTGCCTGGAGAGTACAGGGAGGGACTGAAGCTTTCTTT

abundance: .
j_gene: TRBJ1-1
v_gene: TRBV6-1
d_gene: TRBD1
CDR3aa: CASSLTGERGTEAFF
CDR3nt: TGTGCCAGCAGCCTAACAGGGGAAAGAGGGACTGAAGCTTTCTTT

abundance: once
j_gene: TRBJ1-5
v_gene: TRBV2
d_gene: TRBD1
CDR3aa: CAISTRTGLNQPQHF
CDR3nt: TGTGCCATCTCCACCCGGACAGGGCTAAATCAGCCCCAGCATTTT

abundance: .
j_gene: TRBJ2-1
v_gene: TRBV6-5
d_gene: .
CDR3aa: CASSTAGSYEQFF
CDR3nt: TGTGCCAGCAGTACCGCAGGTTCCTATGAGCAGTTCTTC

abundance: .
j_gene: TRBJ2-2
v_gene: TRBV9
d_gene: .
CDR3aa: CASSVTGKSAGELFF
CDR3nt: TGTGCCAGCAGCGTAACGGGAAAGAGCGCCGGGGAGCTGTTTTTT

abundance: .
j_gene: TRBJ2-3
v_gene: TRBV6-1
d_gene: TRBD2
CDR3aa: CASTPGGVWTDTQYF
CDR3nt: TGTGCCAGCACCCCGGGGGGAGTTTGGACAGATACGCAGTATTTT

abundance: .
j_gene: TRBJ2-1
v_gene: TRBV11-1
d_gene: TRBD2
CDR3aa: CASSAGEREFSYNEQFF
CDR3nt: TGTGCCAGCAGCGCAGGGGAGCGGGAGTTCTCCTACAATGAGCAGTTCTTC